The rows below give T cell receptor beta chains drawn from one sample of a study of cytomegalovirus exposure and HLA in healthy donors. The table came from immunoSEQ multiplex PCR; TCRdb's copy has only in-frame clones and leaves some out. The table includes 26,000 or so clones, more than 75% detected once. Sequencing input: PBMCs. The receptors shown here come from a male donor in good health and CMV-seronegative. Both conserved end residues are part of each CDR3. Fields, in order: V gene, D gene, J gene, clone size, CDR3 DNA, CDR3 protein. D genes are given only for firm matches. Size tells how often a clone was seen (once, few, many) or the class of an expanded clone, and some rows leave it out.

>TRBV6-5|-|TRBJ1-5|-
TGTGCCAGCAGTCCCGGCAGGTTTGATCAGCCCCAGCATTTT
CASSPGRFDQPQHF
>TRBV7-9|TRBD1|TRBJ2-3|-
TGTGCCAGCAGCTCTTGGGACAGATACACAGATACGCAGTATTTT
CASSSWDRYTDTQYF
>TRBV10-3|-|TRBJ2-5|-
TGTGCCATCAGGGGCGACCTGGGTCAAGAGACCCAGTACTTC
CAIRGDLGQETQYF
>TRBV7-2|TRBD1|TRBJ1-1|-
TGTGCCAGCAGCTTAGCGGGACAGGGGGGTACTGAAGCTTTCTTT
CASSLAGQGGTEAFF
>TRBV4-1|TRBD2|TRBJ2-1|-
TGCGCCAGCAGCCAAGGGCCAGCGGGAGTACATGAGCAGTTCTTC
CASSQGPAGVHEQFF
>TRBV6-5|-|TRBJ2-7|-
TGTGCCAGCAGATCTAGCTTTTACGAGCAGTACTTC
CASRSSFYEQYF
>TRBV7-9|-|TRBJ1-1|-
TGTGCCAGCCTCAGGTCGGAGGGGACTGAAGCTTTCTTT
CASLRSEGTEAFF
>TRBV7-3|TRBD1|TRBJ1-1|-
TGTGCCAGCAGCTTTACCGGGACAGGGAACACTGAAGCTTTCTTT
CASSFTGTGNTEAFF
>TRBV28|-|TRBJ2-7|-
TGTGCCAGCAGTCCAGGACAGATTCCCTACGAGCAGTACTTC
CASSPGQIPYEQYF
>TRBV5-5|TRBD2|TRBJ2-2|-
TGTGCCAGCAGCCACCCAGCGGGGGGGAACACCGGGGAGCTGTTTTTT
CASSHPAGGNTGELFF
>TRBV28|-|TRBJ1-5|few
TGTGCCAGCACCAGGGGCGGTAACAATCAGCCCCAGCATTTT
CASTRGGNNQPQHF
>TRBV5-1|-|TRBJ2-5|-
TGCGCCAGCAGCTTGGGTCCGGGATTGGAGGAGACCCAGTACTTC
CASSLGPGLEETQYF
>TRBV11-1|-|TRBJ1-5|few
TGTGCCAGCAGCCTTCGGTCGAGGTGGTTTGGTCAGCCCCAGCATTTT
CASSLRSRWFGQPQHF
>TRBV29-1|-|TRBJ1-1|-
TGCAGCGTTGAAGGGGAGGGAAACACTGAAGCTTTCTTT
CSVEGEGNTEAFF